A single sample is the source of the 10 T cell receptor beta chains below, sequenced in a study of blood T cell repertoires in COVID-19. Assay used: immunoSEQ multiplex PCR; TCRdb lists only in-frame clones, some missing. The sample includes 81,000 or so clones, about 89% of them seen just once. Sequenced input: peripheral blood. The receptors stem from a man aged 65 to 85 with active or convalescent COVID-19.

The chain employs TRBV4-3 and TRBJ1-2; 9 bases fit TRBD1. Germline V lookup: CDR1 LGHNA, CDR2 YSLEER. The CDR3 extends over 16 amino acids. V dropped 4 bases and J dropped 8; count of bases not matched to a gene: 14. CDR3 loop: CASSPDFQQGARGYTF. In DNA, the CDR3 is TGCGCCAGCAGCCCCGACTTCCAACAGGGGGCTCGGGGCTACACCTTC.

The rearrangement links TRBV7-2 to TRBJ2-2; 13 nucleotides agree with TRBD2. The germline V gene has CDR1 SGHTA and CDR2 FQGNSA. V lost 5 bases, J lost 3 bases, and 6 bases stayed unmatched. CDR3 length: 17 residues. CDR3: CASSKAGTSGDTGELFF. DNA for the CDR3: TGTGCCAGCAGCAAAGCCGGGACTAGCGGGGACACCGGGGAGCTGTTTTTT.

The chain uses TRBV6-1 and TRBJ2-7; TRBD1 matches at 8 bases. This CDR3 region has 15 residues. The ends lost 3 bases at V and 0 bases at J; junction bases unmatched: 4. Germline values: CDR1 MNHNS, CDR2 SASEGT. The DNA for the CDR3 is TGTGCCAGCAGTGATCGCGGGACAGGCTCCTACGAGCAGTACTTC. Residues: CASSDRGTGSYEQYF.

The chain is built from TRBV6-5 and TRBJ2-3; 7 nucleotides line up with TRBD2. With 4 bases clipped from V and 5 bases from J, the junction kept 6 bases outside the gene matches. CDR3 length equals 14 residues. The germline V gene encodes CDR1 MNHEY and CDR2 SVGAGI. The CDR3 DNA is TGTGCCAGCAGTTCCCGCAGGGAGGGAGATACGCAGTATTTT. This translates into CASSSRREGDTQYF.

The gene calls are TRBV24-1 and TRBJ1-2; 8 bases line up with TRBD1. V trimming: 6 bases; J trimming: 6 bases; junction bases outside the gene matches: 5. Looked up from germline, CDR1 is KGHDR and CDR2 is SFDVKD. The CDR3 is 13 residues long. This CDR3 is CATSRATGDGYTF. The CDR3 DNA follows: TGTGCCACCAGTCGGGCGACAGGGGATGGCTACACCTTC.

The chain recombines TRBV19 with TRBJ1-5, with a weak D call TRBD1 (5 bases). There are 12 residues in the CDR3. Germline assignment: CDR1 LNHDA and CDR2 SQIVND (reference sequence). V was cut by 5 bases and J by 5 bases, with 7 bases left in between. The CDR3 bases are TGTGCCAGTAGTGGAGGGGATCAGCCCCAGCATTTT. This gives the protein CASSGGDQPQHF.

This rearrangement joins TRBV5-1 to TRBJ1-1, with D unclear. The V end lost 4 bases, the J end lost 2 bases, and 15 bases lay between the germline ends. Germline V gives CDR1 SGHRS, CDR2 YFSETQ. This CDR3 is built from 15 residues. CDR3 region: CASSLDVNKNTEAFF. The DNA of the CDR3 is TGCGCCAGCAGCCTAGATGTGAACAAAAACACTGAAGCTTTCTTT.

The chain recombines TRBV4-1 with TRBJ2-7; the match to TRBD1 covers 8 bases. V was clipped by 2 bases and J by 7 bases; unmatched bases: 7. Germline lookup yields CDR1 MGHRA and CDR2 YSYEKL. The CDR3 length is 14 residues. Here the CDR3 DNA reads TGCGCCAGCAGCCAAATCCAGGGGGCTGGTGAGCAGTACTTC. Translation gives CASSQIQGAGEQYF.

This chain links TRBV5-1 with TRBJ1-1; 11 bases agree with TRBD1. The CDR3 runs 16 residues. Germline values: CDR1 SGHRS, CDR2 YFSETQ. Unmatched junction bases numbered 8, after V lost 4 bases and J lost 3 bases. The CDR3 spells CASSQRPGQGDTEAFF. CDR3 bases: TGCGCCAGCAGCCAAAGGCCGGGACAGGGGGACACTGAAGCTTTCTTT.

J is TRBJ2-2 and V is TRBV7-9; 10 positions match TRBD1. The junction had 6 bases not matched to a gene; V was cut back by 1 base and J by 4 bases. CDR1 and CDR2 (germline): SEHNR, FQNEAQ (reference sequence). The CDR3 length is 17 residues. CDR3 nucleotide sequence: TGTGCCAGCAGCTTAGAAACCGGGACAGGGGCCACCGGGGAGCTGTTTTTT. Translating it yields CASSLETGTGATGELFF.